Each of the 29 T cell receptor beta chains below was sequenced from the same sample in a study of blood T cell repertoires in COVID-19 (dated by TCRdb to 2020 to 2022). The protocol used for the library was the immunoSEQ multiplex PCR assay. Held by TCRdb, this immuneACCESS table contains in-frame sequences only and omits some clones. Under half of the omission traces to an unresolved V gene where checked; the cause of the rest is unknown. This sample gives about 22,000 clones in total; less than 95% of them show up just once. The ten largest account for roughly 2.5% of the sample. Sequencing was done on a sample of peripheral blood. The receptors stem from a man in his sixties or seventies with acute or convalescent COVID-19.

This chain joins TRBV19 and TRBJ2-6, with 12 bases aligning to TRBD1. This CDR3 contains 17 residues. V lost 3 bases, J lost 4 bases, and 4 bases stayed unmatched. Germline V gene data show CDR1 as LNHDA and CDR2 as SQIVND (reference sequence). The CDR3, as DNA: TGTGCCAGTAGTATCCGGGACAGGGGGCACGGGGCCAACGTCCTGACTTTC. This codes for CASSIRDRGHGANVLTF.

The chain is built from TRBV7-9 and TRBJ2-2; a possible D gene is TRBD2 (5 bases). There are 13 residues in the CDR3. Trimming took 3 bases from V and 4 from J, leaving 6 bases between them. Germline lookup yields CDR1 SEHNR and CDR2 FQNEAQ (reference sequence). CDR3: CASSFGVTGELFF. As DNA, the CDR3 is TGTGCCAGCAGCTTCGGGGTCACCGGGGAGCTGTTTTTT.

The chain has TRBV6-5 and TRBJ2-5; possible D gene TRBD2, 7 bases. V dropped 6 bases and J dropped 5 bases, with 13 bases sitting between them. Germline V gene lookup returns CDR1 MNHEY and CDR2 SVGAGI. The CDR3 spans 13 residues. CDR3 loop: CASRVGGLETQYF. The CDR3 DNA reads as TGTGCCAGCAGAGTGGGGGGGCTGGAGACCCAGTACTTC.

This chain connects TRBV25-1 to TRBJ2-1; perhaps TRBD2 as D (5 bases). The germline V gene encodes CDR1 MGHDK and CDR2 SYGVNS. Trimming left V 1 base short and J 0 bases short, with 7 bases between. The CDR3 has 15 amino acids. The CDR3 DNA reads as TGTGCCAGCAGTGAATTCGGAGGCTCCTACAATGAGCAGTTCTTC. Encoded protein: CASSEFGGSYNEQFF.

The V gene is TRBV28, the J gene TRBJ1-5, with D possibly being TRBD1 (5 bases). This CDR3 is built from 14 residues. V shed 8 bases and J shed 15 bases, with 26 bases lying between them. Germline CDR1 and CDR2: MDHEN and SYDVKM. This CDR3 is CASLERGNVYRRHF. The CDR3 DNA reads TGTGCCAGCCTCGAAAGGGGTAATGTTTACCGCAGGCATTTT. Variable domain in full (rest from reference TRBV28 and TRBJ1-5): DVKVTQSSRYLVKRTGEKVFLECVQDMDHENMFWYRQDPGLGLRLIYFSYDVKMKEKGDIPEGYSVSREKKERFSLILESASTNQTSMYLCASLERGNVYRRHFGDGTRLSIL.

The chain carries TRBV9 and TRBJ2-7; a weak D match, TRBD1 (6 bases). CDR1 SGDLS and CDR2 YYNGEE come from the germline V gene. CDR3 length: 15 residues. V dropped 0 bases and J dropped 2 bases, with 12 bases sitting between them. Here the CDR3 reads CASSVGAGVTYEQYF. CDR3 nucleotides: TGTGCCAGCAGCGTAGGGGCAGGGGTCACCTACGAGCAGTACTTC. Drawing the rest from reference TRBV9 and TRBJ2-7, the complete variable domain is DSGVTQTPKHLITATGQRVTLRCSPRSGDLSVYWYQQSLDQGLQFLIQYYNGEERAKGNILERFSAQQFPDLHSELNLSSLELGDSALYFCASSVGAGVTYEQYFGPGTRLTVT.

This chain joins TRBV9 and TRBJ2-2; D gene uncertain. The CDR3 covers 14 residues. CDR1 and CDR2 (germline): SGDLS, YYNGEE. Deletions cut 1 base from V and 0 bases from J, with 4 bases between. The CDR3 DNA reads as TGTGCCAGCAGCGTAACTCCGAACACCGGGGAGCTGTTTTTT. Residues: CASSVTPNTGELFF.

The V and J genes are TRBV11-2 and TRBJ1-5; TRBD1 matches 7 bases. This CDR3 region has 15 residues. The germline gives CDR1 SGHAT, CDR2 FQNNGV. The J segment lost 0 bases and the V segment lost 4 bases, leaving 3 bases of the junction unmatched. CDR3 in amino acids: CASSSRGSSNQPQHF. CDR3 nucleotide sequence: TGTGCCAGCAGCTCCAGGGGGAGTAGCAATCAGCCCCAGCATTTT.

This rearrangement joins TRBV27 to TRBJ1-1, with D possibly matching TRBD1 (6 bases). V was clipped by 7 bases and J by 5 bases, with 17 bases between them. CDR3 length: 14 residues. Germline V gene lookup returns CDR1 MNHEY and CDR2 SMNVEV (reference sequence). CDR3 loop: CASIKVGGATEAFF. The CDR3 DNA reads as TGTGCCAGCATTAAAGTTGGGGGGGCGACTGAAGCTTTCTTT.

The chain recombines TRBV27 with TRBJ2-7; possibly TRBD2 for D (5 bases). V was shortened by 5 bases and J by 2 bases, with 13 bases between the two germline ends. The CDR3 spans 14 residues. CDR1 is MNHEY and CDR2 is SMNVEV in the germline V gene (reference sequence). The CDR3 nucleotides read TGTGCCAGCAGTAGACCCAGCGGACCCTACGAGCAGTACTTC. This codes for CASSRPSGPYEQYF.

The chain links TRBV6-5 to TRBJ2-7; D not resolved. CDR1 is MNHEY, CDR2 SVGAGI, per germline. CDR3 length equals 14 residues. V was cut by 6 bases and J by 2 bases, with 14 bases left in between. In DNA, the CDR3 is TGTGCCAGCAGAGAGGATCTTCCACCCTACGAGCAGTACTTC. Its translation is CASREDLPPYEQYF.

The V and J genes are TRBV5-1 and TRBJ1-1; D is unclear. Germline V gene lookup returns CDR1 SGHRS and CDR2 YFSETQ. V was pared by 4 bases and J by 4 bases, with 8 bases between. The CDR3 loop spans 12 amino acids. The CDR3 sequence: CASSDPGTEAFF. The DNA for the CDR3 is TGCGCCAGCAGCGACCCGGGCACTGAAGCTTTCTTT.

This chain links TRBV5-1 with TRBJ1-5, with TRBD1 identical over 8 bases. This CDR3 has 14 amino acids. Germline CDR1 SGHRS, CDR2 YFSETQ. Losses at the gene ends were 5 bases for V and 6 bases for J; bases not matched to a gene: 7. The CDR3: CASSQGTGTQPQHF. CDR3 DNA: TGCGCCAGCAGTCAGGGGACAGGTACTCAGCCCCAGCATTTT.

The chain links TRBV23-1 to TRBJ2-1; 11 bases agree with TRBD2. Being an ORF, TRBV23-1 has a function that is uncertain. The CDR3 runs to 18 residues. The ends lost 4 bases at V and 8 bases at J; junction bases unmatched: 16. For the CDR3, the DNA is TGCGCCAGCAGTCCGTGGTCCGGGACTAGCGGAGATTTTGATGAGCAGTTCTTC. Translated, it gives CASSPWSGTSGDFDEQFF.

This chain links TRBV5-1 with TRBJ1-3; maybe TRBD1 (6 bases). The CDR3 extends over 15 amino acids. Trimming took off 0 bases at V and 3 bases at J, with 10 bases between the two ends. Germline V gene sequence: CDR1 SGHRS, CDR2 YFSETQ. The CDR3 DNA is TGCGCCAGCAGCTTGGCAGGGGAGTATGGAAACACCATATATTTT. Translation gives CASSLAGEYGNTIYF.

As regards this clone: An end of the junction differs from the germline gene, which may be a read error. V and J are TRBV4-1 and TRBJ1-6; D gene ambiguous. CDR1 is MGHRA and CDR2 is YSYEKL in the germline V gene. This CDR3 is built from 16 residues. CDR3: CASSEDGGSYNSPLHF. CDR3 nucleotide sequence: TGCGCCAGCAGCGAAGACGGAGGCTCCTATAATTCACCCCTCCACTTT.

To note about this clone: This CDR3 is also generated by other DNA sequences in the sample. The chain combines TRBV20-1 with TRBJ2-5, with 11 bases aligning to TRBD1. Germline assignment: CDR1 DFQATT and CDR2 SNEGSKA (reference sequence). With 3 bases clipped from V and 9 bases from J, the junction kept 9 bases outside the gene matches. CDR3 size: 14 residues. The chain's CDR3 is CSASKDRGRGAQYF. The DNA of the CDR3 is TGCAGTGCTAGTAAGGACAGGGGGCGGGGGGCCCAGTACTTC.

The chain employs TRBV5-5 and TRBJ1-1; D is unclear. Trimming cost V 2 bases and J 2 bases, with 13 bases left between them. Germline-derived CDR1 and CDR2 are SGHKS and YYEKEE (reference sequence). This CDR3 contains 15 residues. CDR3 amino acids: CASSFQVNLNTEAFF. As DNA, the CDR3 is TGTGCCAGCAGCTTTCAGGTAAACCTAAACACTGAAGCTTTCTTT.

The chain carries TRBV19 and TRBJ1-6; 7 bases line up with TRBD1. Per the germline V gene, CDR1 is LNHDA and CDR2 is SQIVND (reference sequence). With V trimmed by 4 bases and J by 6 bases, 6 bases remained unmatched. This CDR3 region has 15 residues. The CDR3 reads CASSTTGQLNSPLHF. CDR3 bases: TGTGCCAGTAGTACCACGGGACAGCTTAATTCACCCCTCCACTTT.

The chain recombines TRBV5-5 with TRBJ2-1; 7 bases are shared with TRBD2. Unmatched junction bases numbered 6, after V lost 4 bases and J lost 2 bases. This CDR3 is 15 amino acids long. Germline V gene sequence: CDR1 SGHKS, CDR2 YYEKEE (reference sequence). The CDR3 spells CASSLLAAAYNEQFF. Here the CDR3 DNA reads TGTGCCAGCAGCCTCCTAGCGGCTGCCTACAATGAGCAGTTCTTC.

DNA of the CDR3: TGTGCCAGCAGTTACGGAGACGTGCAGTATTTT. Its protein is CASSYGDVQYF. This chain connects TRBV6-6 to TRBJ2-3; D is uncertain. The CDR3 covers 11 residues. Germline values: CDR1 MNHNY, CDR2 SVGAGI (reference sequence). V lost 2 bases and J lost 11, with 8 bases in between.

The CDR3 reads CASSLKTRTETSTDTQYF. The CDR3 bases are TGTGCCAGCAGCTTAAAAACAAGGACAGAAACTAGCACAGATACGCAGTATTTT. This rearrangement joins TRBV7-2 to TRBJ2-3; D may be TRBD1 (6 bases). The length of the CDR3 is 18 residues. Germline values: CDR1 SGHTA, CDR2 FQGNSA. V was trimmed by 2 bases and J by 0 bases, leaving 18 bases between them.

The chain has TRBV12-3 or TRBV12-4 and TRBJ1-1, with D unclear. The CDR3 is 12 amino acids. Trimming pared 3 bases from V and 5 bases from J, leaving 7 bases between. In DNA, the CDR3 is TGTGCCAGCAGTTTTGGCGGAACTGAAGCTTTCTTT. Its translation is CASSFGGTEAFF.

The V and J genes are TRBV11-3 and TRBJ1-6, with a possible D match to TRBD1 (6 bases). Germline CDR1 SGHNT, CDR2 YENEEA. CDR3 size: 15 residues. Trimming removed 5 bases from V and 6 bases from J, with 14 bases in between. The CDR3 nucleotides are TGTGCCAGCAGCGACCGGGACATATTTAATTCACCCCTCCACTTT. Residues: CASSDRDIFNSPLHF.

The J gene is TRBJ2-7, the V gene TRBV11-3; D is perhaps TRBD1 (6 bases). CDR3 length: 14 amino acids. Trimming took 3 bases from V and 6 from J, leaving 15 bases between them. Germline CDR1 and CDR2: SGHNT and YENEEA. The CDR3 region is CASSFGPTGSEQYF. The CDR3 nucleotides read TGTGCCAGCAGCTTCGGACCGACAGGAAGCGAGCAGTACTTC.

The rearrangement links TRBV4-3 to TRBJ2-1; 9 bases align to TRBD1. Per germline, CDR1 LGHNA and CDR2 YSLEER. V trimming: 0 bases; J trimming: 5 bases; junction bases outside the gene matches: 2. There are 15 residues in the CDR3. The CDR3 region has the DNA TGCGCCAGCAGCCAAGAGGGACAGGGTAACAATGAGCAGTTCTTC. Amino acid sequence: CASSQEGQGNNEQFF.

This clone was detected only once. The genes are TRBV3-1 (or the pseudogene TRBV3-2) and TRBJ2-6, with D possibly TRBD2 on 6 matching bases. The CDR3 has 14 amino acids. Looked up from germline, CDR1 is LGHDT and CDR2 is YNNKEL (reference sequence). Trimming shortened V by 8 bases and J by 1 base, and 9 bases separated the two germline ends. CDR3 loop: CASYGGSGANVLTF. The DNA of the CDR3 is TGTGCCAGCTATGGGGGGTCTGGGGCCAACGTCCTGACTTTC.

The chain joins TRBV11-2 to TRBJ2-7, with TRBD1 matching over 7 bases. Germline trimming cut 5 bases from V and 7 bases from J; bases unmatched to any gene: 11. This CDR3 contains 14 residues. In germline, CDR1 is SGHAT, CDR2 FQNNGV. CDR3 region: CASSVDRVTGEQYF. DNA of the CDR3: TGTGCCAGCAGCGTCGACAGGGTTACGGGTGAGCAGTACTTC. Using reference TRBV11-2 and TRBJ2-7 for the parts outside the CDR3, the full variable domain is EAGVAQSPRYKIIEKRQSVAFWCNPISGHATLYWYQQILGQGPKLLIQFQNNGVVDDSQLPKDRFSAERLKGVDSTLKIQPAKLEDSAVYLCASSVDRVTGEQYFGPGTRLTVT.

This chain links TRBV7-2 with TRBJ2-3; 7 bases are shared with TRBD2. CDR3 length: 14 amino acids. The germline CDR1 and CDR2 sequences are SGHTA and FQGNSA. J lost 1 base, V lost 6 bases, and 4 bases had no gene match. The CDR3 spells CASSSAGGTDTQYF. CDR3 sequence (DNA): TGTGCCAGCAGTTCGGCGGGAGGCACAGATACGCAGTATTTT. Full variable domain (remainder filled in from reference TRBV7-2 and TRBJ2-3): GAGVSQSPSNKVTEKGKDVELRCDPISGHTALYWYRQSLGQGLEFLIYFQGNSAPDKSGLPSDRFSAERTGGSVSTLTIQRTQQEDSAVYLCASSSAGGTDTQYFGPGTRLTVL.